There are many counts of the clone carrying this T cell receptor (beta chain). Its antigen is not identified. This entry comes from a study of regulatory T cells in long-lasting Graves disease. Study-level information: Antithyroid drug intake by newly diagnosed Graves' patients had lasted under 3 months. Study-level findings and limits: The sample size was small, and this may have reduced accuracy. Persistent patients had a count of shared public clonotypes (under 3,000) that exceeded that of new patients (about 930).

V dropped 5 bases and J dropped 5 bases, with 16 bases sitting between them. CDR1 SGHRS and CDR2 YFSETQ come from the germline V gene. The CDR3 extends over 14 amino acids. This sample's time point: newly diagnosed GD, antithyroid drugs for less than 3 months. PBMCs provided the RNA from which the TCR library was made. Libraries of TCR beta came from iRepertoire HTBI primers plus Arm-PCR of CDR3 regions. TCRdb reprocessed the multiplex PCR reads with MiXCR, giving one entry per CDR3 protein. The data contain 400,000 to 650,000 distinct CDR3 sequences, about 16% of them singletons. This same sample was also taken into another study, of T cells in Graves' hyperthyroidism and ophthalmopathy.

The material was peripheral blood mononuclear cells (PBMCs), obtained at new diagnosis, from a patient treated with antithyroid drugs. V usage is TRBV5-1 and J usage is TRBJ1-1, with D possibly being TRBD1 (5 bases). This TCR came from a woman aged 40-60 years with Graves disease. The chain's CDR3 is CASRGGTRGTEAFF. In nucleotides, the CDR3 is TGCGCCAGCAGGGGGGGAACGCGGGGGACTGAAGCTTTCTTT.